A single sample gave rise to the 14 T cell receptor beta chains below, sequenced in a study of cytomegalovirus exposure and HLA in healthy donors. The PCR employed 60 Vbeta primers together with 13 Jbeta primers. Produced via immunoSEQ multiplex PCR; TCRdb's table is partial and in-frame only. The profile shows tens of thousands of clones, about 82% of them singletons. The sequenced sample consisted of PBMCs. These receptors came from a woman aged 30 to 39 in good health and CMV-seronegative.

This chain uses TRBV10-1 with TRBJ1-2, with 7 positions matching TRBD1. There are 11 residues in the CDR3. Germline V gene lookup returns CDR1 WNHNN and CDR2 SYGVQD (reference sequence). Trimming took 6 bases from V and 13 from J; bases not matched to a gene: 8. The CDR3, as DNA: TGCGCCAGCAGGGGACAGTCCGGTTCCACCTTC. Its protein product is CASRGQSGSTF.

V gene TRBV9 combines with J gene TRBJ1-1; perhaps TRBD1 as D (6 bases). The CDR3 runs 17 residues. CDR1 and CDR2 (germline): SGDLS, YYNGEE. The V and J ends lost 3 bases and 0 bases respectively, with 18 bases between them. The CDR3 region is CASSAGDRRIMNTEAFF. In nucleotides, the CDR3 is TGTGCCAGCAGCGCGGGCGACAGGAGGATCATGAACACTGAAGCTTTCTTT.

The chain couples TRBV7-2 to TRBJ2-1; tentatively, D is TRBD2 (5 bases). The CDR3 runs to 13 residues. Germline V gene data show CDR1 as SGHTA and CDR2 as FQGNSA. Deletions cut 4 bases from V and 6 bases from J, with 10 bases between. The chain's CDR3 is CASSSTLANEQFF. The CDR3 coding sequence is TGTGCCAGCAGCTCGACCCTAGCCAATGAGCAGTTCTTC.

This clone was found a few times. The V and J genes are TRBV7-8 and TRBJ2-5; D may be TRBD2 (5 bases). V was trimmed by 1 base and J by 1 base, leaving 13 bases between them. This CDR3 is 16 amino acids long. Looked up from germline, CDR1 is SGHVS and CDR2 is FQNEAQ. Written as DNA, the CDR3 is TGTGCCAGCAGCTTAGGGGCCCTTCGGGGCCAAGAGACCCAGTACTTC. Translated, it gives CASSLGALRGQETQYF. Looking up the rest from reference TRBV7-8 and TRBJ2-5 gives the full variable domain: GAGVSQSPRYKVAKRGQDVALRCDPISGHVSLFWYQQALGQGPEFLTYFQNEAQLDKSGLPSDRFFAERPEGSVSTLKIQRTQQEDSAVYLCASSLGALRGQETQYFGPGTRLLVL.

The rearrangement uses TRBV5-6 and TRBJ1-2; perhaps TRBD1 as D (6 bases). V lost 1 base to trimming and J lost 8 bases, with 12 bases between them. The CDR3 has 13 amino acids. Per the germline V gene, CDR1 is SGHDT and CDR2 is YYEEEE. The CDR3 DNA reads as TGTGCCAGCAGCTTGCAGGGGTTGGGAGGCTACACCTTC. It codes for CASSLQGLGGYTF.

The rearrangement joins TRBV19 to TRBJ2-5, with D perhaps matching TRBD1 (6 bases). The germline V and J ends were trimmed by 3 bases and 4 bases, with 15 bases remaining between them. Germline V CDR1 and CDR2: LNHDA, SQIVND (reference sequence). The CDR3 sequence is 15 residues long. CDR3 residues: CASSISTGKGETQYF. CDR3 in DNA: TGTGCCAGTAGTATTTCTACAGGGAAGGGAGAGACCCAGTACTTC.

V and J are TRBV18 and TRBJ2-7, with D possibly being TRBD1 (5 bases). The CDR3 has 13 amino acids. Per the germline V gene, CDR1 is KGHSH and CDR2 is LQKENI. The V end was cut by 3 bases, the J end by 5 bases, with 11 bases between. CDR3 residues: CASSPIIRDEQYF. CDR3 nucleotides: TGTGCCAGCTCACCGATTATCAGGGACGAGCAGTACTTC.

The chain combines TRBV19 with TRBJ1-1; the D gene is possibly TRBD1 (6 bases). Trimming removed 1 base at V and 4 bases at J, with 13 bases between. The CDR3 runs to 15 residues. In germline, CDR1 is LNHDA, CDR2 SQIVND (reference sequence). The CDR3 spells CASSIAGGTFTEAFF. The CDR3 DNA is TGTGCCAGTAGTATAGCGGGGGGCACATTCACTGAAGCTTTCTTT. Using reference TRBV19 and TRBJ1-1 for the parts outside the CDR3, the full variable domain is DGGITQSPKYLFRKEGQNVTLSCEQNLNHDAMYWYRQDPGQGLRLIYYSQIVNDFQKGDIAEGYSVSREKKESFPLTVTSAQKNPTAFYLCASSIAGGTFTEAFFGQGTRLTVV.

The rearrangement joins TRBV5-1 to TRBJ2-1, with 7 bases that match TRBD2. The CDR3 length is 16 residues. Germline assignment: CDR1 SGHRS and CDR2 YFSETQ. The trim removed 4 bases at V and 3 bases at J, leaving 10 bases unmatched. CDR3 nucleotide sequence: TGCGCCAGCAGCCCCATCAGCGGGGCGGACTACAATGAGCAGTTCTTC. Amino acid sequence: CASSPISGADYNEQFF.

V usage is TRBV30 and J usage is TRBJ1-4; maybe TRBD1 (5 bases). The length of the CDR3 is 14 residues. The germline V gene encodes CDR1 GTSNPN and CDR2 SVGIG (reference sequence). The ends were cut back, 2 bases at V and 5 bases at J, with 12 bases in the middle. The CDR3 spells CAWSLDIQNEKLFF. The CDR3 nucleotides are TGTGCCTGGAGTCTGGACATTCAGAATGAAAAACTGTTTTTT.

The chain links TRBV4-3 to TRBJ2-3; 7 bases align to TRBD2. The germline gives CDR1 LGHNA, CDR2 YSLEER. There are 18 residues in the CDR3. V shed 0 bases and J 14 bases; nucleotides not matched to a gene: 23. CDR3 region: CASSQDRRLGETSAVPYF. Written as DNA, the CDR3 is TGCGCCAGCAGCCAAGATCGACGGTTGGGAGAAACTAGCGCGGTACCGTATTTT.

The J gene is TRBJ2-1, the V gene TRBV12-5; 7 bases are shared with TRBD1. Germline V lookup: CDR1 LGHNT, CDR2 FRNRAP. This CDR3 is built from 14 residues. The V gene end was trimmed by 6 bases and the J gene end by 7 bases; junction bases not matched to a gene: 9. The CDR3 protein is CASGPGTELNEQFF. The CDR3 DNA reads as TGTGCTAGTGGCCCCGGGACAGAGTTGAATGAGCAGTTCTTC.

The V and J genes are TRBV4-3 and TRBJ2-2, with D maybe TRBD1 (6 bases). The germline gives CDR1 LGHNA, CDR2 YSLEER. Trimming cost V 1 base and J 0 bases, with 9 bases left between them. This CDR3 contains 16 residues. This chain's CDR3 is CASSQVNRANTGELFF. The DNA of the CDR3 is TGCGCCAGCAGCCAAGTTAACAGGGCGAACACCGGGGAGCTGTTTTTT.

A note on this clone: Its ends do not fully match the called genes, so a read error is possible. The sample contains more than one DNA sequence encoding this CDR3. The V call is TRBV5-1, the J call TRBJ1-6, with a tentative D call TRBD1 (5 bases). Per germline, CDR1 SGHRS and CDR2 YFSETQ. This CDR3 contains 14 residues. In DNA, the CDR3 is TGCGCCAGCAGCTTGGTGGAGGGGTATTCCCCCCTCCACTTT. Its protein is CASSLVEGYSPLHF.